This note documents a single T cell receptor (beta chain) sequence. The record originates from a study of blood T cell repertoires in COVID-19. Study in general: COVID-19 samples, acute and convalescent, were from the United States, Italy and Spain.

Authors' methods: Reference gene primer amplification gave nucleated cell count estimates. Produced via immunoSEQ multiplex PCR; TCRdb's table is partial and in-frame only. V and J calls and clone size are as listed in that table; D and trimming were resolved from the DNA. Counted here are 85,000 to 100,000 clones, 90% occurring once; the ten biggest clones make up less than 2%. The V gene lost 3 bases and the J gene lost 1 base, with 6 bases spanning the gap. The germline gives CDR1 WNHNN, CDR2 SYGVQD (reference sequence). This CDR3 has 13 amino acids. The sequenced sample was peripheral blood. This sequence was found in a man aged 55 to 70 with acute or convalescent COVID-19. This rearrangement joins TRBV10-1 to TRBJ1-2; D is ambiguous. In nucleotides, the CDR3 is TGCGCCAGCAGTGATTCAGATAACTATGGCTACACCTTC. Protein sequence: CASSDSDNYGYTF.